This TCR beta chain is from a study of somatic mutations in cytotoxic T cells in rheumatoid arthritis. With respect to this clone: The target antigen is unknown.

The data were produced by immunoSEQ multiplex PCR, yet TCRdb's version contains in-frame clones alone and is incomplete. Among some 6,700 clones listed, approximately 77% were seen once. Germline CDR1 is SGDLS and CDR2 is YYNGEE. The CDR3 extends over 14 amino acids. Trimming at V came to 3 bases and at J to 4 bases, leaving 3 bases not matched to a gene. Study-wide findings and caveats: Rheumatoid arthritis patients, but not healthy controls, exhibited increasing CD8+ clonality with age. Between rheumatoid arthritis patients and age-matched healthy controls, CD8+ T-cell clonality showed no significant difference.

This TCR was recovered from a woman aged 55-69 years in good health. Sequencing was carried out using CD8+ T cells sorted from blood. V usage is TRBV9 and J usage is TRBJ1-5; 8 nucleotides line up with TRBD1. The CDR3 sequence is CASSAGQGNQPQHF. Written as DNA, the CDR3 is TGTGCCAGCAGCGCCGGACAGGGTAATCAGCCCCAGCATTTT. Drawing the rest from reference TRBV9 and TRBJ1-5, the complete variable domain is DSGVTQTPKHLITATGQRVTLRCSPRSGDLSVYWYQQSLDQGLQFLIQYYNGEERAKGNILERFSAQQFPDLHSELNLSSLELGDSALYFCASSAGQGNQPQHFGDGTRLSIL.